This TCR beta chain was documented in a study of control samples from healthy donors and cancer patients (dated by TCRdb to the early 2020s). With regard to this clone: The specificity of this receptor is unknown. The record has no base qualities; no much larger clone is one base away.

Library preparation used the immunoSEQ multiplex PCR assay. Sourced from immuneACCESS, this table was stored by TCRdb with only in-frame sequences that have V and J called. A share of the clones is absent; for the studies checked, an unresolved V gene accounts for under half, and the remainder has no known explanation. For this sample there are tens of thousands of clones; approximately 84% appear just once. The ten largest clonotypes hold roughly 16% of the sample. Source material: blood. The sequence came from a middle-aged man in good health.

The DNA sequence follows: TGTGCCAGCAGTTACAAGGGGGGCTCCGAGCAGTACTTC. This sequence encodes CASSYKGGSEQYF. This chain is built from TRBV6-6 and TRBJ2-7; the D call is possibly TRBD1 or TRBD2, each sharing 6 bases. V loses 2 bases of germline sequence and J loses 6 bases, and the interval between the two ends is 11 bases. The germline V gene (reference sequence) specifies MNHNY as CDR1 and SVGAGI as CDR2. Reading from cysteine to phenylalanine, the CDR3 counts 13 amino acids. Only the CDR3 region is kept as DNA, spanning 39 bases read in frame from base 1.